The entry that follows covers one T cell receptor (beta chain) sequence. The antigen is undetermined. The data were produced by immunoSEQ multiplex PCR, yet TCRdb's version contains in-frame clones alone and is incomplete. Of around 100,000 clones in the sample, 80% to 90% are singletons; the top ten hold 20% to 25%. The data were obtained in a study of T cell responses to AZD1222 COVID-19 vaccine. General study points: Across the whole spike, CD4 TCRs peaked at regions 160-218 and 743-854.

This receptor was taken from an adult in good health. The material was peripheral blood, obtained on day 0 of AZD1222 vaccination.

The CDR3 coding sequence is TGCGCCAGCAGCCATGGCCAGGGAGGTTCTCGCACAGATACGCAGTATTTT. It translates to CASSHGQGGSRTDTQYF. This chain links TRBV4-3 with TRBJ2-3; possibly TRBD2 for D (6 bases). The length of the CDR3 is 17 residues. CDR1 and CDR2 from the germline V gene are LGHNA and YSLEER. V lost 3 bases, J lost 1 base, and 17 bases lay in between.